The rows below give T cell receptor beta chains drawn from one sample of a study of T-cell reconstitution after alpha-beta-depleted transplantation in children. TCRdb re-called the PCR reads through MiXCR, storing one row per CDR3 protein. Of fewer than 200,000 distinct CDR3 sequences in the sample, more than 6.5% were seen once. The source was PBMCs from the stem cell graft donor, collected from the stem cell graft. The origin of the receptors is a human donor who donated a stem cell graft to a child with Wiskott-Aldrich syndrome. Both conserved end residues are part of each CDR3. A D gene is named only where the DNA matches it firmly. Expanded clones get a size class; other rows say once, few or many, or leave the size out.

J: TRBJ2-3; size: many; D: -; V: TRBV12-3/TRBV12-4; DNA: TGTGCCAGCAGTTTTCAAAAGTTTGAGCCCAGGGATACGCAGTATTTT; CDR3: CASSFQKFEPRDTQYF
J: TRBJ2-5; size: once; D: -; V: TRBV2; DNA: TGTGCCAGCAGTGTGGATTTGGAGACCCAGTACTTC; CDR3: CASSVDLETQYF
J: TRBJ1-1; size: many; D: -; V: TRBV20-1; DNA: TGCAGTGCAAATCAGGGTGGGACTGAAGCTTTCTTT; CDR3: CSANQGGTEAFF
J: TRBJ2-7; size: many; D: -; V: TRBV14; DNA: TGTGCCAGCAGCCAAACTTCCTCCTACGAGCAGTACTTC; CDR3: CASSQTSSYEQYF
J: TRBJ2-1; size: many; D: TRBD2; V: TRBV30; DNA: TGTGCCTGGAGTTCGAGGGGACTAGCGGGGGGTCGCTCCTACAATGAGCAGTTCTTC; CDR3: CAWSSRGLAGGRSYNEQFF
J: TRBJ2-2; size: few; D: -; V: TRBV12-3/TRBV12-4; DNA: TGTGCCAGCAGTCCGGCGGGGTCCCTGAACACCGGGGAGCTGTTTTTT; CDR3: CASSPAGSLNTGELFF
J: TRBJ2-1; size: many; D: -; V: TRBV24-1; DNA: TGTGCCACCAGTGATTTTAGGGTGTCGGGGAATGAGCAGTTCTTC; CDR3: CATSDFRVSGNEQFF
J: TRBJ1-2; size: -; D: -; V: TRBV12-1; DNA: TGTGCCATCAGCCCTGGGCTAGTGAATTATGGCTACACCTTC; CDR3: CAISPGLVNYGYTF
J: TRBJ2-4; size: many; D: TRBD1; V: TRBV7-2; DNA: TGTGCCAGCAGCTCGACCGGGACAGGGGTGACCAAAAACATTCAGTACTTC; CDR3: CASSSTGTGVTKNIQYF
J: TRBJ1-2; size: -; D: TRBD1; V: TRBV7-9; DNA: TGTGCCAGCAGCAACGGACAGGGTCATGGCTACACCTTC; CDR3: CASSNGQGHGYTF
J: TRBJ2-1; size: -; D: TRBD1; V: TRBV5-1; DNA: TGCGCCAGCAGCTTTACTTCCGGGACAGGGGTAATTGGGATCAGCTCCTACAATGAGCAGTTCTTC; CDR3: CASSFTSGTGVIGISSYNEQFF
J: TRBJ2-3; size: -; D: -; V: TRBV9; DNA: TGTGCCAGCAGCGTTAGACAGAATCTTAATACGCAGTATTTT; CDR3: CASSVRQNLNTQYF
J: TRBJ2-2; size: many; D: TRBD1; V: TRBV5-1; DNA: TGCGCCAGCAGCTTAGGGACAGGACAAGGCACCGGGGAGCTGTTTTTT; CDR3: CASSLGTGQGTGELFF
J: TRBJ2-7; size: many; D: TRBD1; V: TRBV29-1; DNA: TGCAGCGTCGCAGGACAGGGGTCTCACGAGCAGTACTTC; CDR3: CSVAGQGSHEQYF
J: TRBJ2-6; size: -; D: TRBD1; V: TRBV12-3/TRBV12-4; DNA: TGTGCCAGCAGTTTATCCCCGGGACAGGGAACTGATGGGGCCAACGTCCTGACTTTC; CDR3: CASSLSPGQGTDGANVLTF
J: TRBJ2-7; size: -; D: -; V: TRBV18; DNA: TGTGCCAGCTCACTAAATCCGGCAGGGACCTACGAGCAGTACTTC; CDR3: CASSLNPAGTYEQYF
J: TRBJ1-2; size: many; D: -; V: TRBV6-1; DNA: TGTGCCAGCAGTGAAGAGGGACCGCGCTATGGCTACACCTTC; CDR3: CASSEEGPRYGYTF
J: TRBJ1-1; size: many; D: -; V: TRBV12-3/TRBV12-4; DNA: TGTGCCAGCAAGTCCAATGGGGGCACTGAAGCTTTCTTT; CDR3: CASKSNGGTEAFF
J: TRBJ2-2; size: -; D: -; V: TRBV18; DNA: TGTGCCAGCTCACATCGACAGGCGAACACCGGGGAGCTGTTTTTT; CDR3: CASSHRQANTGELFF
J: TRBJ2-5; size: many; D: -; V: TRBV28; DNA: TGTGCCAGCAGATCAATTAAACGGGGGGCCCCGATACAAGAGACCCAGTACTTC; CDR3: CASRSIKRGAPIQETQYF
J: TRBJ2-1; size: many; D: -; V: TRBV5-1; DNA: TGCGCCAGCAGTACAACAGGATTTTACAATGAGCAGTTCTTC; CDR3: CASSTTGFYNEQFF
J: TRBJ1-4; size: many; D: -; V: TRBV12-3/TRBV12-4; DNA: TGTGCCAGCCGATCCCGGGACCCCGACCCGAAACTGTTTTTT; CDR3: CASRSRDPDPKLFF
J: TRBJ2-6; size: many; D: TRBD1; V: TRBV30; DNA: TGTGCCTGGAACCGGGACAGAGTCTCTGGGGCCAACGTCCTGACTTTC; CDR3: CAWNRDRVSGANVLTF
J: TRBJ2-1; size: many; D: -; V: TRBV12-3/TRBV12-4; DNA: TGTGCCAGCAGTCCCGGGGGACGGAGTTACAATGAGCAGTTCTTC; CDR3: CASSPGGRSYNEQFF
J: TRBJ1-2; size: few; D: -; V: TRBV3-1; DNA: TGTGCCAGCAGCCAAGATTTCCAGGGCTATGGCTACACCTTC; CDR3: CASSQDFQGYGYTF
J: TRBJ2-4; size: -; D: -; V: TRBV7-9; DNA: TGTGCCAGCAGCTTCTCAGAAACAACCAAAAACATTCAGTACTTC; CDR3: CASSFSETTKNIQYF
J: TRBJ2-6; size: many; D: TRBD1; V: TRBV15; DNA: TGTGCCACCAGCAGAGATACGGTAGTCGGGGACAGGGAGACTTTC; CDR3: CATSRDTVVGDRETF
J: TRBJ2-7; size: many; D: -; V: TRBV28; DNA: TGTGCCAGCAGCCAAGCTACTACAGGGTTATACTACGAGCAGTACTTC; CDR3: CASSQATTGLYYEQYF
J: TRBJ2-7; size: many; D: TRBD1; V: TRBV29-1; DNA: TGCAGCGCCGTGACCCGGGACAGCTCCTACGAGCAGTACTTC; CDR3: CSAVTRDSSYEQYF
J: TRBJ1-2; size: many; D: -; V: TRBV10-3; DNA: TGTGCCATCAGTGGCTACGAAGGGTATTCGAAAACTCTAGGCTACACCTTC; CDR3: CAISGYEGYSKTLGYTF
J: TRBJ2-3; size: few; D: -; V: TRBV7-8; DNA: TGTGCCAGCAGCGCCTACCGGGGGGCGGATACGCAGTATTTT; CDR3: CASSAYRGADTQYF
J: TRBJ2-3; size: many; D: -; V: TRBV28; DNA: TGTGCCAGCAATCGGCGGGATACGCAGTATTTT; CDR3: CASNRRDTQYF
J: TRBJ2-3; size: few; D: -; V: TRBV5-1; DNA: TGCGCCAGCAGCTCTGACAGACCCACAGATACGCAGTATTTT; CDR3: CASSSDRPTDTQYF
J: TRBJ1-1; size: -; D: -; V: TRBV7-9; DNA: TGTGCCAGCAGCACTCAGGGACGGCCGAACACTGAAGCTTTCTTT; CDR3: CASSTQGRPNTEAFF
J: TRBJ1-2; size: many; D: -; V: TRBV25-1; DNA: TGTGCCAGCAGTGGGGCTAATCTCCTTCATGGCTACACCTTC; CDR3: CASSGANLLHGYTF
J: TRBJ1-1; size: many; D: TRBD1; V: TRBV20-1; DNA: TGCAGTGCTAGGAGGACAGGGGGTACTGAAGCTTTCTTT; CDR3: CSARRTGGTEAFF
J: TRBJ1-4; size: many; D: -; V: TRBV11-2; DNA: TGTGCCAGCGGCGGCAGGGCGACTAATGAAAAACTGTTTTTT; CDR3: CASGGRATNEKLFF
J: TRBJ2-1; size: -; D: TRBD2; V: TRBV5-1; DNA: TGCGCCACCAGCGGGGGGAGTTTCGACAATGAGCAGTTCTTC; CDR3: CATSGGSFDNEQFF
J: TRBJ2-5; size: many; D: TRBD2; V: TRBV29-1; DNA: TGCAGCGTCCCCTACGGACTAGCGGGAGGGCCTTCAGGAGAGACCCAGTACTTC; CDR3: CSVPYGLAGGPSGETQYF
J: TRBJ2-7; size: -; D: TRBD2; V: TRBV5-1; DNA: TGCGCCAGCAGCCGAGGTCCACTAGCGGGTGAGTCCTACGAGCAGTACTTC; CDR3: CASSRGPLAGESYEQYF
J: TRBJ2-4; size: many; D: TRBD1; V: TRBV5-1; DNA: TGCGCCAGCAGCTTGGTGGGGGACAGGATGAACATTCAGTACTTC; CDR3: CASSLVGDRMNIQYF
J: TRBJ2-2; size: many; D: -; V: TRBV6-5; DNA: TGTGCCAGCAGTTACCGGGCAGTCGGGGGGAACACCGGGGAGCTGTTTTTT; CDR3: CASSYRAVGGNTGELFF
J: TRBJ2-7; size: many; D: -; V: TRBV12-3/TRBV12-4; DNA: TGTGCCAGCAGTTTTGTCATACAGGGCACCTACGAGCAGTACTTC; CDR3: CASSFVIQGTYEQYF
J: TRBJ2-6; size: many; D: TRBD1; V: TRBV20-1; DNA: TGCAGTGCAGGACAGGGGATGACCTCTGGGGCCAACGTCCTGACTTTC; CDR3: CSAGQGMTSGANVLTF
J: TRBJ2-7; size: -; D: -; V: TRBV3-1; DNA: TGTGCCAGCAGCGCCGGGCCATATACCTACGAGCAGTACTTC; CDR3: CASSAGPYTYEQYF
J: TRBJ1-1; size: many; D: -; V: TRBV11-3; DNA: TGTGCCAGCAGCTCCCTAACCAACATGAACACTGAAGCTTTCTTT; CDR3: CASSSLTNMNTEAFF
J: TRBJ2-7; size: many; D: -; V: TRBV27; DNA: TGTGCCATCAGGGGGGGGAGGACCTACGAGCAGTACTTC; CDR3: CAIRGGRTYEQYF
J: TRBJ1-1; size: many; D: TRBD1; V: TRBV29-1; DNA: TGCAGCGTATACGGCGGTAAGGGACAGATGAACACTGAAGCTTTCTTT; CDR3: CSVYGGKGQMNTEAFF
J: TRBJ2-1; size: many; D: TRBD1; V: TRBV6-2/TRBV6-3; DNA: TGTGCCAGCAGTTACCCCCGACAGGGGTTAGTCAGCGATGAGCAGTTCTTC; CDR3: CASSYPRQGLVSDEQFF
J: TRBJ1-1; size: many; D: -; V: TRBV20-1; DNA: TGCAGTGCCAGGTCGGGGGCGGGCACTGAAGCTTTCTTT; CDR3: CSARSGAGTEAFF